The present T cell receptor (beta chain) was sequenced within a study of lymphopenia after photon versus proton radiotherapy. As to this clone: As yet, its antigen is unknown.

General study results and limits: A bigger post-nadir fall in TCR diversity correlated inversely with survival time in deceased patients. Under photons, naive T cells and diversity fell while effector/memory populations rose. Authors raise, but do not show, better survival with proton therapy.

TCRdb keeps only in-frame clones here, not all; method: immunoSEQ multiplex PCR. The sample has 25,000 to 30,000 clones; over 75% are singletons. This clonotype was obtained from a man in his fifties or sixties with gastric cancer. The sequencing used peripheral blood, collected from a patient treated with photon-based radiotherapy.

The CDR3: CASGLGGVMNTEAFF. In nucleotides, the CDR3 is TGTGCTAGTGGTCTTGGGGGGGTGATGAACACTGAAGCTTTCTTT. The chain couples TRBV12-5 to TRBJ1-1; weak D call: TRBD1 (5 bases). V lost 5 bases, J lost 0 bases, and 13 bases lay in between. The CDR3 consists of 15 residues. Germline V gene data show CDR1 as LGHNT and CDR2 as FRNRAP.